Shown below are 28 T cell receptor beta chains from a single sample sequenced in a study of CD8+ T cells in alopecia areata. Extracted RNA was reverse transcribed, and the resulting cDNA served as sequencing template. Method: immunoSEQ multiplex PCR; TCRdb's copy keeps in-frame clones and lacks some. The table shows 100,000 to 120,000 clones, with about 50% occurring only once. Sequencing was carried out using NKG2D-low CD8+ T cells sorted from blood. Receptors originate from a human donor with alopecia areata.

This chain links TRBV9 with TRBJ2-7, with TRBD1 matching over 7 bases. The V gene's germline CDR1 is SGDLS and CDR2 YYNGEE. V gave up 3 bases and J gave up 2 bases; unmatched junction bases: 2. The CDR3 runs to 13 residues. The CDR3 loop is CASSAGTAYEQYF. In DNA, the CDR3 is TGTGCCAGCAGCGCCGGGACAGCCTACGAGCAGTACTTC.

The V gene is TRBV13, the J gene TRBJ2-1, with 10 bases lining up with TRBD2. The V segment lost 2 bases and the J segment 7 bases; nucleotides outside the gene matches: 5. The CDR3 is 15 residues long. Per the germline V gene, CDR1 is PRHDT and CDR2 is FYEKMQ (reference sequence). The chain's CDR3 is CASSLLLAGINEQFF. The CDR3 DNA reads TGTGCCAGCAGCTTACTACTAGCGGGAATAAATGAGCAGTTCTTC.

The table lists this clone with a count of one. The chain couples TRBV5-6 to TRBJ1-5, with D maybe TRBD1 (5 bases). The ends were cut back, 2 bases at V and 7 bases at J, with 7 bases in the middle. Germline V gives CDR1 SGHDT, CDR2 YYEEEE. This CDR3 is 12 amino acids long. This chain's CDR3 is CASSFGGQPQHF. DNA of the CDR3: TGTGCCAGCAGCTTTGGGGGGCAGCCCCAGCATTTT.

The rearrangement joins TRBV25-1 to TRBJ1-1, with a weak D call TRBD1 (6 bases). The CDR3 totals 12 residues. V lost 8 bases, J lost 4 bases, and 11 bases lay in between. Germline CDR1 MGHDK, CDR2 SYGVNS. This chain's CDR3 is CASGWGATEAFF. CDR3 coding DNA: TGTGCCAGCGGGTGGGGGGCCACTGAAGCTTTCTTT.

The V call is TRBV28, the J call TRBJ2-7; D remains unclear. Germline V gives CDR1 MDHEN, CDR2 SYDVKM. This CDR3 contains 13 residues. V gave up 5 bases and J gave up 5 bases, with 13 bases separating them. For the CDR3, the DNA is TGTGCCAGCAGTCCAGCCCCGGGCCACGAGCAGTACTTC. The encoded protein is CASSPAPGHEQYF.

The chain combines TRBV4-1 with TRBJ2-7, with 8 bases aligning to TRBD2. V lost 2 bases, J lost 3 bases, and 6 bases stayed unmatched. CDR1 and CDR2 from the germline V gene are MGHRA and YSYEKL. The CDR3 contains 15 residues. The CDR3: CASSQQAGDFYEQYF. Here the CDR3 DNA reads TGCGCCAGCAGCCAACAAGCGGGAGACTTCTACGAGCAGTACTTC.

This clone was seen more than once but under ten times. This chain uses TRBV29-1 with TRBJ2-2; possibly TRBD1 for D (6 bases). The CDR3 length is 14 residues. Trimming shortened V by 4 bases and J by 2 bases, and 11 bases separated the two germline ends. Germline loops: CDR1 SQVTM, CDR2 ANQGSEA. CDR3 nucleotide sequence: TGCAGCGTTGGGCAGGGGTCCAACACCGGGGAGCTGTTTTTT. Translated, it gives CSVGQGSNTGELFF.

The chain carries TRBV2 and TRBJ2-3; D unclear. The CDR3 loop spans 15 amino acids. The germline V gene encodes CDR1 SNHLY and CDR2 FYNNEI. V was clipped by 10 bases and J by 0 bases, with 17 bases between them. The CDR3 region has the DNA TGTGCCATCACGGACGACTTAACTAGCACAGATACGCAGTATTTT. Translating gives CAITDDLTSTDTQYF. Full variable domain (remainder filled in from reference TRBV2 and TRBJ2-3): EPEVTQTPSHQVTQMGQEVILRCVPISNHLYFYWYRQILGQKVEFLVSFYNNEISEKSEIFDDQFSVERPDGSNFTLKIRSTKLEDSAMYFCAITDDLTSTDTQYFGPGTRLTVL.

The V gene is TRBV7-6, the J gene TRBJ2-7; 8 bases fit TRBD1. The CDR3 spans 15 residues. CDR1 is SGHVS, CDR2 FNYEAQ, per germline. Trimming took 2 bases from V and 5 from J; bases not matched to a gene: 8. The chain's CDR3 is CASSLIGQGSHEQYF. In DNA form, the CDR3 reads TGTGCCAGCAGCTTAATTGGACAGGGTTCCCACGAGCAGTACTTC.

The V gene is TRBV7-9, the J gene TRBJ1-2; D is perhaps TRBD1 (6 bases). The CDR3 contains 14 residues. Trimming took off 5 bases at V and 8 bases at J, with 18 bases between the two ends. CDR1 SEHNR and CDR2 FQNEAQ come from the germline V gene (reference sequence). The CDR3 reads CASSRSSGERGYTF. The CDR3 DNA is TGTGCCAGCAGCCGATCATCAGGGGAAAGAGGCTACACCTTC. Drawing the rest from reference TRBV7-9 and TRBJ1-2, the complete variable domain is DTGVSQNPRHKITKRGQNVTFRCDPISEHNRLYWYRQTLGQGPEFLTYFQNEAQLEKSRLLSDRFSAERPKGSFSTLEIQRTEQGDSAMYLCASSRSSGERGYTFGSGTRLTVV.

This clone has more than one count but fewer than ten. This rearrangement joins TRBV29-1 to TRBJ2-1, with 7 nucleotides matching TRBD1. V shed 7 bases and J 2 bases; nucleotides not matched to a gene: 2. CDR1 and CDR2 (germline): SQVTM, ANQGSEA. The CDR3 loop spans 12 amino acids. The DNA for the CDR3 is TGCAGCGCGACAGGGCCCTACAATGAGCAGTTCTTC. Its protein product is CSATGPYNEQFF.

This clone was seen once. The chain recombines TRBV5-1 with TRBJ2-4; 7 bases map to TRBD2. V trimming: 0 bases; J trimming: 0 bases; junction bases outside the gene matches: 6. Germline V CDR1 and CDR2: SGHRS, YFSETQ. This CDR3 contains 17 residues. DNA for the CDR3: TGCGCCAGCAGCTTGGACCTAGCGGAGTTAGCCAAAAACATTCAGTACTTC. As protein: CASSLDLAELAKNIQYF.

CDR3 bases: TGTGCCAGCAGCTTAGGGCCGGGGGGAGGCACAGATACGCAGTATTTT. Translated: CASSLGPGGGTDTQYF. V usage is TRBV7-3 and J usage is TRBJ2-3; TRBD2 aligns across 7 bases. The CDR3 spans 16 residues. Germline CDR1 and CDR2: SGHTA and FQGTGA. V lost 2 bases and J lost 1; bases outside the gene matches: 6.

CDR3 amino acids: CATNRGTTEAFF. DNA for the CDR3: TGTGCCACGAACCGGGGGACAACTGAAGCTTTCTTT. This sequence joins TRBV15 and TRBJ1-1, with D possibly matching TRBD1 (6 bases). Germline CDR1 LNHNV, CDR2 YYDKDF (reference sequence). V lost 9 bases and J 5 bases, leaving 13 bases between the germline ends. The CDR3 covers 12 residues. The full variable domain, its missing parts supplied by reference TRBV15 and TRBJ1-1, is DAMVIQNPRYQVTQFGKPVTLSCSQTLNHNVMYWYQQKSSQAPKLLFHYYDKDFNNEADTPDNFQSRRPNTSFCFLDIRSPGLGDTAMYLCATNRGTTEAFFGQGTRLTVV.

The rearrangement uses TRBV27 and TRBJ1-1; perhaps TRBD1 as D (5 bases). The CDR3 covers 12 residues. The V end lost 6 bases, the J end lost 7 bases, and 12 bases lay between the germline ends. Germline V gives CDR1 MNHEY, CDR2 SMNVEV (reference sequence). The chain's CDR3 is CASRGRAIEAFF. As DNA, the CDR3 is TGTGCCAGCAGGGGGCGCGCGATTGAAGCTTTCTTT.

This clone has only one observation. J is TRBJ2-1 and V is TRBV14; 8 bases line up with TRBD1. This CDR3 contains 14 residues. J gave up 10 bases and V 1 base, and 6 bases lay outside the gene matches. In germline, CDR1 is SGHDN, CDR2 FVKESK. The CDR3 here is CASSQGQGKGEQFF. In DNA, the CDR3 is TGTGCCAGCAGCCAAGGACAGGGGAAGGGGGAGCAGTTCTTC.

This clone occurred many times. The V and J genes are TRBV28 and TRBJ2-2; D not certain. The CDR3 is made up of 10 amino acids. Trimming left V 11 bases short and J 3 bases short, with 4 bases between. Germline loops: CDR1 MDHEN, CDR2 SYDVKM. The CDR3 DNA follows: TGTGCCGTCGACACCGGGGAGCTGTTTTTT. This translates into CAVDTGELFF.

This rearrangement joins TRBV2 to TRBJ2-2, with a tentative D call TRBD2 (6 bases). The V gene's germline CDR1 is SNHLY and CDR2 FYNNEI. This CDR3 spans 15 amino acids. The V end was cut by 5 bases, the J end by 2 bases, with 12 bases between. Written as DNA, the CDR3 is TGTGCCAGCAGTCCAGTTAGCGGTAACACCGGGGAGCTGTTTTTT. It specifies CASSPVSGNTGELFF.

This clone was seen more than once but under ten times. CDR3 amino acids: CASSPRTSGRGNEQFF. CDR3 nucleotides: TGCGCCAGCAGCCCACGGACTAGCGGGAGGGGAAATGAGCAGTTCTTC. The V and J genes are TRBV5-1 and TRBJ2-1; 15 bases match TRBD2. The ends lost 4 bases at V and 7 bases at J; junction bases unmatched: 6. CDR1 and CDR2 (germline): SGHRS, YFSETQ. This CDR3 comprises 16 residues.

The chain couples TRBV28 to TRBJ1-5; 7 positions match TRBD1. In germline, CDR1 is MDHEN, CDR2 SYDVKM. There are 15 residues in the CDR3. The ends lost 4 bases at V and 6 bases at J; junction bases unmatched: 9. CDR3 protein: CASSSTGTIFQPQHF. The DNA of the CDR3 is TGTGCCAGCAGTTCGACAGGGACAATTTTTCAGCCCCAGCATTTT.

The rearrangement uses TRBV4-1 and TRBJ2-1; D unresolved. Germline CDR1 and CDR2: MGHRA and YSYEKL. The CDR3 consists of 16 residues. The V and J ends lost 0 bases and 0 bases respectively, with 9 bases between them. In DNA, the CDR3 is TGCGCCAGCAGCCAAGAAGAGTCTAGCTCCTACAATGAGCAGTTCTTC. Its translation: CASSQEESSSYNEQFF.

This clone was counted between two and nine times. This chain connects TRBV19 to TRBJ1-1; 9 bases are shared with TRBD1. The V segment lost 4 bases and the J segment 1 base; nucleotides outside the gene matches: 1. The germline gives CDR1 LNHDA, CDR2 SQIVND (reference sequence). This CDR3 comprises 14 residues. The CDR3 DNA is TGTGCCAGTAGTACGGGACAGGGGAACACTGAAGCTTTCTTT. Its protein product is CASSTGQGNTEAFF.

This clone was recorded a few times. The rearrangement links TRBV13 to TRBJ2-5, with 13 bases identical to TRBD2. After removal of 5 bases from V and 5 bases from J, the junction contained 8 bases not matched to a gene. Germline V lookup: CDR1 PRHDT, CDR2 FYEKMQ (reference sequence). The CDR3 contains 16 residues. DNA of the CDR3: TGTGCCAGCAGCACCCCCGGGACTAGCGGGATGGAGACCCAGTACTTC. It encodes CASSTPGTSGMETQYF.

In DNA form, the CDR3 reads TGTGCCAGCAGTCGAACGGGATACGAGCAGTACTTC. Translation gives CASSRTGYEQYF. This chain uses TRBV27 with TRBJ2-7; a weak D match, TRBD2 (5 bases). Trimming stripped 5 bases from V and 4 bases from J, with 9 bases between. Germline CDR1 MNHEY, CDR2 SMNVEV (reference sequence). The CDR3 is made up of 12 amino acids.

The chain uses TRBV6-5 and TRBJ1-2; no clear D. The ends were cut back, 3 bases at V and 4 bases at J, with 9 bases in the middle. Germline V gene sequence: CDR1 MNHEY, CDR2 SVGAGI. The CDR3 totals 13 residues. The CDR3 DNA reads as TGTGCCAGCAGTTATTCGGGGAGCTATGGCTACACCTTC. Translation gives CASSYSGSYGYTF.

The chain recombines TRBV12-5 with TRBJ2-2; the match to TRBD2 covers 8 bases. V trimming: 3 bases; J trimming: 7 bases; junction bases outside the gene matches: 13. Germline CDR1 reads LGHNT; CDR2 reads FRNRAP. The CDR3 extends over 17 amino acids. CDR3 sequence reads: CASGFLVLSGSGGELFF. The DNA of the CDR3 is TGTGCTAGTGGTTTTCTGGTGTTAAGCGGGAGTGGCGGGGAGCTGTTTTTT.

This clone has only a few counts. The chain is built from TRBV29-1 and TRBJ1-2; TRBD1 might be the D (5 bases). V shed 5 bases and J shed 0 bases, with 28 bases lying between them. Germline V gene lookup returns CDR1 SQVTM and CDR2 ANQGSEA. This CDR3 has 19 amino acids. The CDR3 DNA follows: TGCAGCGTTCGGCCCGTTATCGGGGGGAAGGCTACGGCTAACTATGGCTACACCTTC. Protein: CSVRPVIGGKATANYGYTF.

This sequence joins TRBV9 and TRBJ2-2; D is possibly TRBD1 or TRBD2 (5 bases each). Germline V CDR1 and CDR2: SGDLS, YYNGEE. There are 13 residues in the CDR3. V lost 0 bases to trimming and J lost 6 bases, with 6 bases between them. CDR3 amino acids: CASSVGDPGELFF. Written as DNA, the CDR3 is TGTGCCAGCAGCGTAGGGGACCCCGGGGAGCTGTTTTTT.